A single sample gave rise to the 3 T cell receptor beta chains below, sequenced in a study of blood T cell repertoires in COVID-19. Assay: immunoSEQ multiplex PCR; the TCRdb copy retains only in-frame clones and omits some. The data show about 300,000 clones, 70% to 90% seen once. Sequencing input: peripheral blood. All receptors derive from a man aged 65 to 79 with acute or convalescent COVID-19.

A single count supports this clone. This rearrangement joins TRBV5-4 to TRBJ2-5; tentatively, D is TRBD1 (6 bases). Deletions cut 4 bases from V and 4 bases from J, with 11 bases between. The CDR3 covers 13 residues. Germline-derived CDR1 and CDR2 are SGHNT and YYREEE (reference sequence). DNA of the CDR3: TGTGCCAGCAGCCAAGGACAGCGAGAGACCCAGTACTTC. Its translation: CASSQGQRETQYF.

J is TRBJ1-5 and V is TRBV4-3; the D is unclear. The V gene lost 1 base and the J gene lost 0 bases, with 7 bases spanning the gap. CDR1 LGHNA and CDR2 YSLEER come from the germline V gene. This CDR3 has 15 residues. The CDR3 reads CASSQGHGSNQPQHF. In DNA form, the CDR3 reads TGCGCCAGCAGCCAAGGCCACGGTAGCAATCAGCCCCAGCATTTT.

V usage is TRBV19 and J usage is TRBJ2-2; TRBD1 matches 8 bases. From germline, CDR1 is LNHDA and CDR2 SQIVND (reference sequence). CDR3 length: 15 residues. The V and J ends lost 3 bases and 6 bases, in that order; junction bases with no gene match: 6. The CDR3: CASSIGRGLAGELFF. CDR3 nucleotides: TGTGCCAGTAGTATCGGCAGGGGGCTGGCCGGGGAGCTGTTTTTT. The whole variable domain, filled in from reference TRBV19 and TRBJ2-2, reads DGGITQSPKYLFRKEGQNVTLSCEQNLNHDAMYWYRQDPGQGLRLIYYSQIVNDFQKGDIAEGYSVSREKKESFPLTVTSAQKNPTAFYLCASSIGRGLAGELFFGEGSRLTVL.